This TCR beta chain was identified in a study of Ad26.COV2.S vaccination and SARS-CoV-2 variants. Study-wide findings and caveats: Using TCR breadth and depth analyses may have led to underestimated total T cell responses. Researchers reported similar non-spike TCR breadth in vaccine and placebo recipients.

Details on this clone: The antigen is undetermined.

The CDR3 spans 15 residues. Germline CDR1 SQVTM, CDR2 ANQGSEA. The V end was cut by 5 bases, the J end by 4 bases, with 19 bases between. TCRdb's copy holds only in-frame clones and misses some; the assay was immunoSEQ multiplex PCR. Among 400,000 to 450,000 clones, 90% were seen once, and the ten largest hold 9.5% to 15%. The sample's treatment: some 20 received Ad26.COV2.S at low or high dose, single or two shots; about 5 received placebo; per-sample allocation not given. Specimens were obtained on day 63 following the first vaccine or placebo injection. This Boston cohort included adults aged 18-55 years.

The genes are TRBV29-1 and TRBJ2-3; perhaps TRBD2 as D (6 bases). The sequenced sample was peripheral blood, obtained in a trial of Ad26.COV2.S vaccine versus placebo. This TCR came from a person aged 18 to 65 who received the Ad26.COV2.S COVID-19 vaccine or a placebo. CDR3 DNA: TGCAGCGTTCAGACGGGGACGGGAGATTCAGATACGCAGTATTTT. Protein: CSVQTGTGDSDTQYF.